These T cell receptor beta chains were read from a single sample in a study of human T cells and chemical hapten exposure. TCRdb re-derived calls from the RACE reads in MiXCR, one entry per CDR3 protein. The sample holds 150,000 to 200,000 distinct CDR3 sequences, roughly 25% seen once. Material: whole blood, obtained in connection with sensitization to the hapten diphenylcyclopropenone (DPC). The receptors derive from a woman between 18 and 30 years old with alopecia areata. Some clones in this sample may be carry-over from other donors' samples. CDR3s include the opening cysteine and the closing phenylalanine or tryptophan. The order of the fields is V gene, D gene, J gene, clone size, CDR3 protein, CDR3 DNA. A D gene is named only where the DNA matches it firmly. Clone size is given for some rows only: seen once, a few or many times, or a class if the clone is expanded.

>TRBV11-2|-|TRBJ2-5|few
CASSQTGETQYF
TGTGCCAGCAGTCAAACGGGTGAGACCCAGTACTTC
>TRBV29-1|TRBD2|TRBJ2-7|-
CSVEETSGSGTYEQYF
TGCAGCGTTGAAGAGACTAGCGGGAGCGGAACCTACGAGCAGTACTTC
>TRBV7-3|TRBD2|TRBJ2-1|few
CASSGTGLAGGQGEQFF
TGTGCCAGCAGCGGCACCGGACTAGCGGGGGGGCAAGGTGAGCAGTTCTTC
>TRBV15|TRBD2|TRBJ2-5|many
CATSRDRSGGSSQYF
TGTGCCACCAGCAGAGATCGCAGCGGGGGGTCGAGTCAGTACTTC
>TRBV10-3|TRBD1|TRBJ2-7|once
CAISARDRGSYEQYF
TGTGCCATCAGTGCCCGGGACAGGGGCTCCTACGAGCAGTACTTC
>TRBV4-1|-|TRBJ1-5|-
CASSPLSAVQPQHF
TGCGCCAGCAGCCCCCTCTCGGCTGTTCAGCCCCAGCATTTT
>TRBV6-5|-|TRBJ2-7|few
CASSYSGRRGEQYF
TGTGCCAGCAGTTACTCGGGACGGAGGGGCGAGCAGTACTTC
>TRBV2|TRBD1|TRBJ1-1|few
CASSRDRADTEAFF
TGTGCCAGCAGTAGGGACAGGGCTGACACTGAAGCTTTCTTT
>TRBV23-1|-|TRBJ2-4|few
CASSHVWRDIQYF
TGCGCCAGCAGTCATGTATGGAGGGACATTCAGTACTTC
>TRBV11-1|TRBD1|TRBJ2-1|-
CASKPGQGNNEQFF
TGTGCCAGCAAGCCGGGACAGGGTAACAATGAGCAGTTCTTC
>TRBV30|TRBD2|TRBJ2-7|-
CACGVGLGYEQYF
TGTGCCTGCGGAGTCGGACTAGGGTACGAGCAGTACTTC
>TRBV20-1|-|TRBJ1-5|many
CSAGGFSNQPQHF
TGCAGTGCTGGGGGTTTTAGCAATCAGCCCCAGCATTTT
>TRBV4-1|TRBD2|TRBJ2-5|-
CASSQLPGLADQETQYF
TGCGCCAGCAGCCAACTTCCGGGACTAGCGGACCAAGAGACCCAGTACTTC
>TRBV20-1|-|TRBJ2-1|-
CSASMQGQISSYNEQFF
TGCAGTGCTAGTATGCAGGGCCAAATTTCCTCCTACAATGAGCAGTTCTTC
>TRBV12-3/TRBV12-4|-|TRBJ2-5|few
CASSLGQDWYF
TGTGCCAGCAGTTTAGGACAGGATTGGTACTTC
>TRBV9|-|TRBJ2-7|-
CASSAGDSEQYF
TGTGCCAGCAGCGCGGGGGACTCTGAGCAGTACTTC
>TRBV27|-|TRBJ2-7|-
CASSLGASSYEQYF
TGTGCCAGCAGTTTAGGGGCCAGCTCCTACGAGCAGTACTTC
>TRBV4-1|-|TRBJ1-5|-
CASSQGAQPQHF
TGCGCCAGCAGCCAAGGGGCCCAGCCCCAGCATTTT
>TRBV29-1|TRBD1|TRBJ2-7|many
CSFHRGYEQYF
TGCAGCTTCCACAGGGGTTACGAGCAGTACTTC
>TRBV25-1|-|TRBJ2-6|few
CASSAGSSGANVLTF
TGTGCCAGCAGTGCAGGGTCTTCGGGGGCCAACGTCCTGACTTTC
>TRBV5-1|-|TRBJ1-1|-
CASSLVGKTDTEAFF
TGCGCCAGCAGCTTGGTGGGGAAAACGGACACTGAAGCTTTCTTT
>TRBV24-1|-|TRBJ2-2|-
CATSDDAKRPTGELFF
TGTGCCACCAGTGATGATGCCAAGAGACCCACCGGGGAGCTGTTTTTT
>TRBV28|TRBD2|TRBJ2-1|few
CASSSSQGGRDEQFF
TGTGCCAGCAGTTCCTCCCAAGGCGGGAGAGATGAGCAGTTCTTC
>TRBV9|TRBD2|TRBJ2-1|few
CASSVTSGPDNEQFF
TGTGCCAGCAGCGTGACTAGCGGGCCTGACAATGAGCAGTTCTTC
>TRBV6-6|-|TRBJ2-2|few
CASNSPNTGELFF
TGTGCCAGCAACAGCCCGAACACCGGGGAGCTGTTTTTT
>TRBV20-1|-|TRBJ1-5|-
CSILANSNQPQHF
TGCAGTATCCTGGCTAATAGCAATCAGCCCCAGCATTTT
>TRBV5-1|TRBD2|TRBJ2-2|-
CASSSSGGNTGELFF
TGCGCCAGCAGCTCATCGGGGGGAAACACCGGGGAGCTGTTTTTT
>TRBV7-9|-|TRBJ2-2|-
CASSPGAGTGELFF
TGTGCCAGCAGCCCCGGGGCCGGCACCGGGGAGCTGTTTTTT
>TRBV20-1|-|TRBJ2-3|few
CSADGGRGFTDTQYF
TGCAGTGCCGACGGGGGACGGGGCTTCACAGATACGCAGTATTTT
>TRBV12-3/TRBV12-4|TRBD1|TRBJ1-1|-
CASRKTGVNTEAFF
TGTGCCAGCAGGAAGACAGGGGTGAACACTGAAGCTTTCTTT
>TRBV5-1|-|TRBJ1-2|few
CASSLASGGYTF
TGCGCCAGCAGCTTGGCTTCTGGTGGCTACACCTTC
>TRBV18|TRBD1|TRBJ1-5|-
CASSQRAGGADSNQPQHF
TGTGCCAGCTCACAACGGGCAGGGGGCGCAGATAGCAATCAGCCCCAGCATTTT
>TRBV10-3|-|TRBJ2-7|-
CAISPGDEQYF
TGTGCCATCAGTCCTGGGGACGAGCAGTACTTC
>TRBV20-1|-|TRBJ2-5|once
CSARRPRAAQDTQYF
TGCAGTGCTAGGCGCCCCAGGGCCGCACAAGACACCCAGTACTTC
>TRBV7-8|-|TRBJ2-3|-
CASSFIDTQYF
TGTGCCAGCAGCTTTATAGATACGCAGTATTTT
>TRBV5-8|TRBD2|TRBJ2-5|few
CASSRDYIETQYF
TGTGCCAGCAGCCGGGACTATATAGAGACCCAGTACTTC
>TRBV5-5|-|TRBJ2-3|-
CASRLDSDTQYF
TGTGCCAGCAGGTTGGATTCAGATACGCAGTATTTT
>TRBV10-3|TRBD2|TRBJ2-1|-
CAIGRTSGIVEQFF
TGTGCCATCGGGCGGACTAGCGGGATCGTTGAGCAGTTCTTC
>TRBV27|TRBD1|TRBJ1-6|-
CASSQPAGGSYNSPLHF
TGTGCCAGCAGTCAACCCGCAGGGGGCTCCTATAATTCACCCCTCCACTTT
>TRBV6-2/TRBV6-3|-|TRBJ2-7|-
CASAGGSYEQYF
TGTGCCAGCGCCGGGGGCTCCTACGAGCAGTACTTC
>TRBV11-2|-|TRBJ2-3|few
CASSLDRTGSTDTQYF
TGTGCCAGCAGCTTAGATCGGACGGGGAGCACAGATACGCAGTATTTT
>TRBV11-1|-|TRBJ2-1|few
CASSFWRNYNEQFF
TGTGCCAGCAGCTTCTGGCGGAACTACAATGAGCAGTTCTTC
>TRBV4-1|-|TRBJ1-5|few
CASSQAPGDGQPQHF
TGCGCCAGCAGCCAAGCTCCAGGGGATGGTCAGCCCCAGCATTTT
>TRBV24-1|-|TRBJ2-3|-
CATRGAATDTQYF
TGTGCCACCCGAGGGGCCGCCACAGATACGCAGTATTTT
>TRBV20-1|-|TRBJ2-2|-
CSARVDRNTGELFF
TGCAGTGCTAGAGTGGACAGGAACACCGGGGAGCTGTTTTTT
>TRBV19|TRBD2|TRBJ2-3|many
CASRPIQAGGRDTQYF
TGTGCCAGCCGACCTATCCAAGCGGGAGGGCGAGATACGCAGTATTTT
>TRBV5-8|TRBD1|TRBJ2-7|-
CASSQPGTGGRSSYEQYF
TGTGCCAGCAGCCAACCCGGGACAGGGGGCAGGAGCTCCTACGAGCAGTACTTC
>TRBV18|TRBD2|TRBJ2-3|once
CASSPTPGLAPPRTDTQYF
TGTGCCAGCTCCCCGACACCGGGACTAGCGCCACCCAGGACAGATACGCAGTATTTT
>TRBV9|-|TRBJ2-2|-
CASSVGPWGTGELFF
TGTGCCAGCAGCGTAGGCCCTTGGGGCACCGGGGAGCTGTTTTTT
>TRBV3-1|-|TRBJ2-5|-
CASSSFEETQYF
TGTGCCAGCAGCTCCTTTGAAGAGACCCAGTACTTC
>TRBV7-2|TRBD2|TRBJ2-7|-
CASSLVASGGEKFYEQYF
TGTGCCAGCAGCTTAGTTGCTAGCGGGGGGGAAAAATTCTACGAGCAGTACTTC
>TRBV9|-|TRBJ2-2|many
CASSVEVGGTNTGELFF
TGTGCCAGCAGCGTAGAGGTTGGCGGCACGAACACCGGGGAGCTGTTTTTT
>TRBV5-1|TRBD1|TRBJ2-7|-
CASSLLRTGGHEQYF
TGCGCCAGCAGCTTGTTAAGGACAGGAGGACACGAGCAGTACTTC
>TRBV6-5|-|TRBJ2-2|few
CASSYSIRDTGELFF
TGTGCCAGCAGTTACTCGATTCGGGATACGGGGGAGCTGTTTTTT
>TRBV5-5|TRBD1|TRBJ2-7|few
CASSPGTGTYEQYF
TGTGCCAGCAGCCCCGGGACAGGGACCTACGAGCAGTACTTC
>TRBV7-2|TRBD1|TRBJ2-2|many
CASSSHTGAGELFF
TGTGCCAGCAGTTCCCACACAGGGGCCGGGGAGCTGTTTTTT
>TRBV28|-|TRBJ1-6|-
CASSLGSIGSPLHF
TGTGCCAGCAGTTTAGGGAGTATTGGATCACCCCTCCACTTT
>TRBV4-3|-|TRBJ1-1|once
CASSQVGGGVTEAFF
TGCGCCAGCAGCCAAGTCGGGGGAGGTGTCACTGAAGCTTTCTTT
>TRBV2|-|TRBJ2-2|few
CASGTGYTGELFF
TGTGCCAGCGGTACAGGGTACACCGGGGAGCTGTTTTTT